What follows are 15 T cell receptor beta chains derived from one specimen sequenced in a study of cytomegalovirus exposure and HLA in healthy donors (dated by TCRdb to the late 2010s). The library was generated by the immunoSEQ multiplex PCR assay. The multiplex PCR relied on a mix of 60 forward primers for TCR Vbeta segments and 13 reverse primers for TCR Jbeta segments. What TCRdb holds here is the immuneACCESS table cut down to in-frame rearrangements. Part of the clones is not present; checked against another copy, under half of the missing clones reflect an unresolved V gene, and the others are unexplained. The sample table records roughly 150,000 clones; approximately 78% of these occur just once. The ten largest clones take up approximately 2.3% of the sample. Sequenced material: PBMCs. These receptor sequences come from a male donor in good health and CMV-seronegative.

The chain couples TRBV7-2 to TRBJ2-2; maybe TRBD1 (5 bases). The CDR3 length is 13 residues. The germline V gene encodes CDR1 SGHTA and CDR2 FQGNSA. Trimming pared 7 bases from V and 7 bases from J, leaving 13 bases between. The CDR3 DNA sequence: TGTGCCAGCACCCTCATAAGGGGCGGGGAGCTGTTTTTT. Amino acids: CASTLIRGGELFF.

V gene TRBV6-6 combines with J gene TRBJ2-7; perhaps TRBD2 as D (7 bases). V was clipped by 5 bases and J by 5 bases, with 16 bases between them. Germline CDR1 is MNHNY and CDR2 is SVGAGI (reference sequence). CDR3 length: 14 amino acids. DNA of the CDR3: TGTGCCAGCAGTAGGGGGGGAGAGTTAAACGAGCAGTACTTC. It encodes CASSRGGELNEQYF.

This chain's CDR3 is CASSSPRGREAGELFF. CDR3 nucleotide sequence: TGTGCCAGCAGCTCCCCCAGGGGGCGCGAGGCCGGGGAGCTGTTTTTT. The chain recombines TRBV28 with TRBJ2-2, with TRBD1 matching over 8 bases. This CDR3 spans 16 amino acids. Germline V gives CDR1 MDHEN, CDR2 SYDVKM. With 6 bases clipped from V and 6 bases from J, the junction kept 12 bases outside the gene matches.

The CDR3 loop reads CASRDGAGLCEQYF. CDR3 nucleotides: TGTGCCAGCAGAGACGGGGCGGGACTTTGCGAGCAGTACTTC. The chain links TRBV5-4 to TRBJ2-7, with TRBD2 as a possible D gene (6 bases). The ends were cut back, 5 bases at V and 6 bases at J, with 18 bases in the middle. Germline CDR1 SGHNT, CDR2 YYREEE (reference sequence). This CDR3 contains 14 residues.

CDR3 protein: CASSQLGTAGNTIYF. CDR3 coding DNA: TGTGCCAGCTCACAACTTGGGACAGCTGGAAACACCATATATTTT. The rearrangement joins TRBV18 to TRBJ1-3; the match to TRBD1 covers 7 bases. CDR1 is KGHSH and CDR2 is LQKENI in the germline V gene. The V and J ends lost 4 bases and 2 bases, in that order; junction bases with no gene match: 5. The CDR3 is 15 residues long.

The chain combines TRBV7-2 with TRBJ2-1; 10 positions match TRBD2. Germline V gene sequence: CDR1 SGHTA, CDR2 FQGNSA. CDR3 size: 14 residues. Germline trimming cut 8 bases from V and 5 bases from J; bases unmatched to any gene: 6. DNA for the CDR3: TGTGCCAGCCACGTAGCGGGGGGTAACAATGAGCAGTTCTTC. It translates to CASHVAGGNNEQFF.

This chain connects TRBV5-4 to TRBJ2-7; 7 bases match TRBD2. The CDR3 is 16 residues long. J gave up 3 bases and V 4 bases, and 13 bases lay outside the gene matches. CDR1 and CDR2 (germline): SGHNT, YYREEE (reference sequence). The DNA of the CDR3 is TGTGCCAGCAGCCAAGATTGGAGTGGCGGGAGCTACGAGCAGTACTTC. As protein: CASSQDWSGGSYEQYF.

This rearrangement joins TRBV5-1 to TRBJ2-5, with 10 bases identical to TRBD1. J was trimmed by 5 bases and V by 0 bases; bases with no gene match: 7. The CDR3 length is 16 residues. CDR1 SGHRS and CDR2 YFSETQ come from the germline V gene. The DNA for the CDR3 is TGCGCCAGCAGCTTGGCCACCGGGACAGGGGATGAGACCCAGTACTTC. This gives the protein CASSLATGTGDETQYF. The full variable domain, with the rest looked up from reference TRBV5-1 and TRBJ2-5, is KAGVTQTPRYLIKTRGQQVTLSCSPISGHRSVSWYQQTPGQGLQFLFEYFSETQRNKGNFPGRFSGRQFSNSRSEMNVSTLELGDSALYLCASSLATGTGDETQYFGPGTRLLVL.

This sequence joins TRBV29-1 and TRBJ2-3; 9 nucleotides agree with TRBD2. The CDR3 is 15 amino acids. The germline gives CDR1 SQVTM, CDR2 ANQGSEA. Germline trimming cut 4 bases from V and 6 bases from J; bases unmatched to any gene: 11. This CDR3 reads CSVALAGVNGDTQYF. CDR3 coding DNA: TGCAGCGTTGCTTTAGCGGGAGTCAACGGGGATACGCAGTATTTT.

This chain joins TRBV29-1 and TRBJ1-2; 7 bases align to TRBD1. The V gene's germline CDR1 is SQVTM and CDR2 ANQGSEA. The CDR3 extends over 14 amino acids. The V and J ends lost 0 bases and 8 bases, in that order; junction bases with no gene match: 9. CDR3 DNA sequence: TGCAGCGTTGAAGATCAGGAGGGGGCGGAAGGCTACACCTTC. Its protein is CSVEDQEGAEGYTF.

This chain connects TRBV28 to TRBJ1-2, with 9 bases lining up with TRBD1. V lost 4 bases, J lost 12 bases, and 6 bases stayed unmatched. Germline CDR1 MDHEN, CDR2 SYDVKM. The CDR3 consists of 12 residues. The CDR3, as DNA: TGTGCCAGCAGTTCCGGACAGGGGTGGCACACCTTC. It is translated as CASSSGQGWHTF.

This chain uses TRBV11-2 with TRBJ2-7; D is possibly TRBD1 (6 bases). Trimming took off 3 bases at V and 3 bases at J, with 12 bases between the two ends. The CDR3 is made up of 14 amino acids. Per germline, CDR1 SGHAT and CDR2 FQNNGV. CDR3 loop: CASSLDIRGYEQYF. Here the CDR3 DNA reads TGTGCCAGCAGCTTGGACATCAGGGGCTACGAGCAGTACTTC.

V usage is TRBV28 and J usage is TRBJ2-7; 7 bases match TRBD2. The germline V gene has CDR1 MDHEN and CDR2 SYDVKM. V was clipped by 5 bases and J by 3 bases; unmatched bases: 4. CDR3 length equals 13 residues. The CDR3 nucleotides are TGTGCCAGCAGTCCCCGGGGGGTCTACGAGCAGTACTTC. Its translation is CASSPRGVYEQYF.

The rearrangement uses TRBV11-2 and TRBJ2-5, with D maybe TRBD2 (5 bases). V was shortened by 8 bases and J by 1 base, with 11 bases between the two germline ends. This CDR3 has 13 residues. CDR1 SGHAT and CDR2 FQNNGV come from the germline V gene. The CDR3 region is CASGGYSQETQYF. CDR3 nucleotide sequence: TGTGCCAGCGGCGGGTATTCCCAAGAGACCCAGTACTTC.

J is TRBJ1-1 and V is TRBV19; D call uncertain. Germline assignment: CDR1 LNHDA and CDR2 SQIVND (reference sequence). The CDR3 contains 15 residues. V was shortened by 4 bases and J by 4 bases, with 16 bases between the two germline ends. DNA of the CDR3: TGTGCCAGTAGTAGAACCCAGGACTCGCGCACTGAAGCTTTCTTT. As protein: CASSRTQDSRTEAFF.